A selection of T cell receptor beta chains follows, all from one sample in a study of identical twins. TCRdb re-analysed the 5' RACE reads in MiXCR, keeping a single row per CDR3 protein. The sample contains approximately 1.8 million distinct CDR3 sequences, 25% to 35% of which appear only once. The sequencing input was cord blood. Every receptor here comes from a newborn girl in good health. Each CDR3 is given with its conserved first and last residue. The order of the fields is J gene, V gene, clone size, D gene, CDR3 protein, CDR3 DNA. D genes are given only for firm matches. Size is omitted from some rows. Given values are once, few, many or a class for expanded clones.

j_call: TRBJ2-7
v_call: TRBV19
clone_size: .
d_call: .
cdr3_aa: CASSGRTRTYEQYF
cdr3_nt: TGTGCCAGTAGCGGCCGGACACGCACCTACGAGCAGTACTTC

j_call: TRBJ1-5
v_call: TRBV20-1
clone_size: .
d_call: .
cdr3_aa: CSARLRDPNQPQHF
cdr3_nt: TGCAGTGCTAGACTTAGGGACCCCAATCAGCCCCAGCATTTT

j_call: TRBJ2-1
v_call: TRBV29-1
clone_size: few
d_call: .
cdr3_aa: CSLSTLTGGQFF
cdr3_nt: TGCAGCCTTTCGACCCTGACCGGAGGGCAGTTCTTC

j_call: TRBJ2-5
v_call: TRBV5-1
clone_size: many
d_call: .
cdr3_aa: CASSLVKVQETQYF
cdr3_nt: TGCGCCAGCAGCTTGGTGAAGGTACAAGAGACCCAGTACTTC

j_call: TRBJ2-1
v_call: TRBV20-1
clone_size: few
d_call: .
cdr3_aa: CSAERRVRNEQFF
cdr3_nt: TGCAGTGCCGAGCGGAGGGTGAGGAATGAGCAGTTCTTC

j_call: TRBJ2-5
v_call: TRBV10-3
clone_size: .
d_call: .
cdr3_aa: CAIRAGYQETQYF
cdr3_nt: TGTGCCATCAGGGCAGGGTACCAAGAGACCCAGTACTTC

j_call: TRBJ2-1
v_call: TRBV13
clone_size: .
d_call: .
cdr3_aa: CASSLDGVNEQFF
cdr3_nt: TGTGCCAGCAGCCTCGACGGGGTCAATGAGCAGTTCTTC

j_call: TRBJ2-5
v_call: TRBV24-1
clone_size: few
d_call: TRBD1
cdr3_aa: CATSDSGTGGSETQYF
cdr3_nt: TGTGCCACCAGTGACTCCGGGACAGGGGGTTCGGAGACCCAGTACTTC

j_call: TRBJ1-1
v_call: TRBV29-1
clone_size: .
d_call: .
cdr3_aa: CSSRTVNTEAFF
cdr3_nt: TGCAGCTCTCGGACGGTGAACACTGAAGCTTTCTTT

j_call: TRBJ2-1
v_call: TRBV4-1
clone_size: few
d_call: TRBD2
cdr3_aa: CASSHGASGAYNEQFF
cdr3_nt: TGCGCCAGCAGTCACGGAGCTAGCGGGGCGTACAATGAGCAGTTCTTC

j_call: TRBJ2-1
v_call: TRBV6-1
clone_size: .
d_call: TRBD2
cdr3_aa: CASNSLAGVSNEQFF
cdr3_nt: TGTGCCAGCAATTCCCTAGCGGGAGTCAGCAATGAGCAGTTCTTC

j_call: TRBJ2-1
v_call: TRBV27
clone_size: .
d_call: .
cdr3_aa: CASSLFQGGEQFF
cdr3_nt: TGTGCCAGCAGTTTATTCCAGGGTGGTGAGCAGTTCTTC

j_call: TRBJ2-2
v_call: TRBV13
clone_size: .
d_call: TRBD1
cdr3_aa: CASSLSDRANTGELFF
cdr3_nt: TGTGCCAGCAGCCTATCGGACAGGGCGAACACCGGGGAGCTGTTTTTT

j_call: TRBJ2-1
v_call: TRBV5-4
clone_size: .
d_call: TRBD2
cdr3_aa: CASSPVAGSSYNEQFF
cdr3_nt: TGTGCCAGCAGCCCGGTAGCGGGGAGCTCCTACAATGAGCAGTTCTTC

j_call: TRBJ2-7
v_call: TRBV12-3/TRBV12-4
clone_size: few
d_call: TRBD2
cdr3_aa: CASSLPRENLYEQYF
cdr3_nt: TGTGCCAGCAGCCTTCCGCGGGAGAATCTGTACGAGCAGTACTTC

j_call: TRBJ1-5
v_call: TRBV5-5
clone_size: few
d_call: .
cdr3_aa: CASSSRESNQPQHF
cdr3_nt: TGTGCCAGCAGCTCGAGGGAGAGCAATCAGCCCCAGCATTTT

j_call: TRBJ2-7
v_call: TRBV20-1
clone_size: few
d_call: TRBD1
cdr3_aa: CSAIRQGNSYEQYF
cdr3_nt: TGCAGTGCTATTCGACAGGGAAACTCCTACGAGCAGTACTTC

j_call: TRBJ1-2
v_call: TRBV6-2/TRBV6-3
clone_size: .
d_call: .
cdr3_aa: CASSYGGAYGYTF
cdr3_nt: TGTGCCAGCAGTTACGGGGGCGCGTATGGCTACACCTTC

j_call: TRBJ1-5
v_call: TRBV10-3
clone_size: .
d_call: .
cdr3_aa: CAISDQGGQPQHF
cdr3_nt: TGTGCCATCAGTGACCAGGGCGGACAGCCCCAGCATTTT

j_call: TRBJ2-3
v_call: TRBV5-1
clone_size: few
d_call: .
cdr3_aa: CASRAHTDTQYF
cdr3_nt: TGCGCCAGCAGGGCACACACAGATACGCAGTATTTT

j_call: TRBJ2-3
v_call: TRBV4-1
clone_size: .
d_call: .
cdr3_aa: CASSSYRAATDTQYF
cdr3_nt: TGCGCCAGCAGCTCCTACAGGGCCGCCACAGATACGCAGTATTTT

j_call: TRBJ2-1
v_call: TRBV5-1
clone_size: many
d_call: .
cdr3_aa: CASSLQGGGYNEQFF
cdr3_nt: TGCGCCAGCAGCTTACAGGGAGGTGGCTACAATGAGCAGTTCTTC

j_call: TRBJ2-1
v_call: TRBV12-3/TRBV12-4
clone_size: .
d_call: .
cdr3_aa: CASSLRANRVHEQFF
cdr3_nt: TGTGCCAGCAGTTTAAGGGCCAACAGGGTTCATGAGCAGTTCTTC

j_call: TRBJ2-7
v_call: TRBV7-9
clone_size: few
d_call: .
cdr3_aa: CASSETGFSYEQYF
cdr3_nt: TGTGCCAGCAGCGAGACAGGTTTCTCCTACGAGCAGTACTTC

j_call: TRBJ2-3
v_call: TRBV5-1
clone_size: .
d_call: TRBD1
cdr3_aa: CASSLGQGNADTRYF
cdr3_nt: TGCGCCAGCAGCTTGGGACAGGGGAACGCAGATACGCGGTATTTT

j_call: TRBJ2-2
v_call: TRBV28
clone_size: .
d_call: TRBD1
cdr3_aa: CASSLQKSPRDRVSGELFF
cdr3_nt: TGTGCCAGCAGTTTACAAAAGTCCCCCCGGGACAGGGTATCCGGGGAGCTGTTTTTT

j_call: TRBJ1-2
v_call: TRBV20-1
clone_size: .
d_call: .
cdr3_aa: CSARTGQSYSYTF
cdr3_nt: TGCAGTGCTAGAACAGGGCAAAGCTATAGCTACACCTTC

j_call: TRBJ2-4
v_call: TRBV7-9
clone_size: few
d_call: .
cdr3_aa: CASSLSWDSHGLAKNIQYF
cdr3_nt: TGTGCCAGCAGCTTGAGCTGGGACTCGCACGGATTAGCCAAAAACATTCAGTACTTC

j_call: TRBJ1-2
v_call: TRBV11-2
clone_size: .
d_call: .
cdr3_aa: CASSFRAGNYGYTF
cdr3_nt: TGTGCCAGCAGCTTTCGGGCCGGGAACTATGGCTACACCTTC

j_call: TRBJ2-7
v_call: TRBV2
clone_size: .
d_call: TRBD1
cdr3_aa: CASSEGGQGAYEQYF
cdr3_nt: TGTGCCAGCAGTGAAGGGGGACAGGGGGCCTACGAGCAGTACTTC

j_call: TRBJ2-5
v_call: TRBV11-1
clone_size: few
d_call: TRBD1
cdr3_aa: CASSRQGVGEQYF
cdr3_nt: TGTGCCAGCAGCCGACAGGGGGTCGGAGAGCAGTACTTC

j_call: TRBJ2-1
v_call: TRBV18
clone_size: .
d_call: .
cdr3_aa: CASSPATGSYNEQFF
cdr3_nt: TGTGCCAGCTCACCTGCGACTGGGTCCTACAATGAGCAGTTCTTC

j_call: TRBJ1-1
v_call: TRBV9
clone_size: few
d_call: .
cdr3_aa: CASSVGRTNTEAFF
cdr3_nt: TGTGCCAGCAGCGTAGGCCGGACGAACACTGAAGCTTTCTTT

j_call: TRBJ1-2
v_call: TRBV11-2
clone_size: .
d_call: .
cdr3_aa: CASRALWQGDGYTF
cdr3_nt: TGTGCCAGCAGGGCGTTATGGCAGGGCGATGGCTACACCTTC